This is a list of T cell receptor beta chains from one sample in a study of beta chain features in type 1 diabetes. The method was immunoSEQ multiplex PCR; TCRdb's version includes in-frame clones alone and lacks a portion of them. The sample shows roughly 160,000 clones, just over 8% of them seen only once. What was sequenced was central memory CD4+ T cells from blood. Receptors originate from a young woman with type 1 diabetes. Each CDR3 is given with its conserved first and last residue.

TRBV7-8,CASSLISGAGYEQYF
TRBV28,CASSPGPRTSGVGGEQYF
TRBV9,CASSVGAGGYNEQFF
TRBV7-2,CASSQDRSFQYF
TRBV19,CASRTGASGNEQFF
TRBV30,CAWGATGRTEAFF
TRBV30,CAYTPMGRKAETQYF
TRBV19,CASSGTGKGEFF
TRBV30,CAWNLWEKDTQYF
TRBV10-3,CAIFGGATEAFF
TRBV7-6,CASSLQGDGLYGYTF
TRBV7-9,CASSPTSGGQYF
TRBV6-5,CASSYDDSSWEETQYF
TRBV7-9,CASSLADRGQNYEQYF
TRBV14,CASSPRGFSYGYTF
TRBV7-2,CASSPSGTAYEQYF
TRBV5-1,CASTENALARGTEAFF
TRBV7-2,CASSSPGSSYNEQFF
TRBV7-2,CASSSLLGANSPLHF
TRBV30,CAWSGTGSSGANVLTF
TRBV11-2,CASSLDRRYEQFF
TRBV9,CASSERHTDTQYF
TRBV15,CATSHLTARGAPQHF
TRBV18,CASSSAGTGADEQYF
TRBV5-4,CASSLAAGADSNEQFF
TRBV30,CAWSGRGSGNTIYF
TRBV7-7,CASSAGQGTDTQYF
TRBV4-3,CASSQGDGTGFVYEQFF
TRBV30,CAWSRGQYPSGYTF
TRBV30,CAWTSGGSSGANVLTF
TRBV28,CASSSLYRDLTDTF
TRBV5-6,CASSLRTSGSRGTDTQYF
TRBV7-3,CASSLNPGLADTQYF
TRBV13,CASSLDSLREQFF
TRBV11-2,CASSPMGDTQYF
TRBV9,CASSVAGRGSYNEQFF
TRBV21-1,CASSIRDYGGHEQFF
TRBV4-3,CASSQTGGGMAEKLFF
TRBV7-9,CASSLTQPTGELFF
TRBV13,CASSIYRGQTQYF
TRBV19,CASREGTGLNSPLHF